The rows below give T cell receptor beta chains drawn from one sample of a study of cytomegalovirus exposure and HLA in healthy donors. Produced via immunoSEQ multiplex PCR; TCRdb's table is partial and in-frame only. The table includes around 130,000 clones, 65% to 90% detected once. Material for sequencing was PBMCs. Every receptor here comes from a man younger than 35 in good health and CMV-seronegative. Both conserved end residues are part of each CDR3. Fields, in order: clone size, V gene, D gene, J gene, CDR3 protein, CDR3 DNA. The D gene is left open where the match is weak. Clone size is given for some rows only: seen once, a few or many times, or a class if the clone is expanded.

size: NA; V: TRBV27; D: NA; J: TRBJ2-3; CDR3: CASSLSNIGGGRDTQYF; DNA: TGTGCCAGCAGTTTATCTAACATAGGGGGGGGAAGAGATACGCAGTATTTT
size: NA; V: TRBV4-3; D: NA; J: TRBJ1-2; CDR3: CASSPKRVLTPIGYTF; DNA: TGCGCCAGCAGCCCGAAGCGGGTGCTCACTCCTATTGGCTACACCTTC
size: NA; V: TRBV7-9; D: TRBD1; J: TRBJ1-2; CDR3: CASSAPLGGQGGGYTF; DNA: TGTGCCAGCAGCGCCCCGCTGGGGGGACAGGGAGGTGGCTACACCTTC
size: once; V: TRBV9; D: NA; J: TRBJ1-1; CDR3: CASSVVPVMNTEAFF; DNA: TGTGCCAGCAGCGTAGTTCCGGTTATGAACACTGAAGCTTTCTTT
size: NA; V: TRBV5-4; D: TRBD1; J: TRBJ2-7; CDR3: CASRTGGTYEQYF; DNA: TGTGCCAGCAGAACAGGGGGGACCTACGAGCAGTACTTC
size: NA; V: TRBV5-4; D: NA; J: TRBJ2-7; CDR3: CASSLAGTQAYEQYF; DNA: TGTGCCAGCAGCTTGGCGGGGACACAGGCCTACGAGCAGTACTTC
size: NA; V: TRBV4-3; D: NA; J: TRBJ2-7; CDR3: CASSQDLTVFYEQYF; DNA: TGCGCCAGCAGCCAAGATTTGACAGTTTTCTACGAGCAGTACTTC
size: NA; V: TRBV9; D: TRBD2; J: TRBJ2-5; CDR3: CASSPARSGGYQETQYF; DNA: TGTGCCAGCAGCCCCGCCCGCAGCGGGGGATATCAAGAGACCCAGTACTTC
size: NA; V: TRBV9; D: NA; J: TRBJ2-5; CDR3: CASSVALRDQETQYF; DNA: TGTGCCAGCAGCGTGGCCTTGAGGGATCAAGAGACCCAGTACTTC
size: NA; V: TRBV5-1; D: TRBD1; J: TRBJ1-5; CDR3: CASSPGSRQGSNQPQHF; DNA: TGCGCCAGCAGCCCGGGGTCGAGACAGGGATCCAATCAGCCCCAGCATTTT
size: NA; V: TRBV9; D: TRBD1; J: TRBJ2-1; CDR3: CASSPRGGQEYNEQFF; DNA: TGTGCCAGCAGCCCCCGAGGGGGACAGGAGTACAATGAGCAGTTCTTC
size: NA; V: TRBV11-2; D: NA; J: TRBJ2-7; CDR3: CASSPIQGAHEQYF; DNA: TGTGCCAGCAGCCCAATACAGGGCGCACACGAGCAGTACTTC
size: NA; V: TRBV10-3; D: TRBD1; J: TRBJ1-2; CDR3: CAINYGTGRGDYGYTF; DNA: TGTGCCATTAACTATGGGACAGGGAGAGGAGACTATGGCTACACCTTC
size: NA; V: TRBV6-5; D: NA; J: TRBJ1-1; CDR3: CATPVSGNDTEAFF; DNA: TGTGCCACCCCGGTGTCAGGAAACGACACTGAAGCTTTCTTT
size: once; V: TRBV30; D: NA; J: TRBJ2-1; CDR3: CASGAYNEQFF; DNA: TGTGCCTCCGGAGCTTACAATGAGCAGTTCTTC
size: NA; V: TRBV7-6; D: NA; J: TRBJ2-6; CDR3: CASSLGPGPGANVLTF; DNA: TGTGCCAGCAGCTTAGGCCCAGGGCCTGGGGCCAACGTCCTGACTTTC